This entry is about one T cell receptor (beta chain). Its target is not known. The libraries of TRB cDNA were prepared using 5' RACE with UMI labels. TCRdb reprocessed the 5' RACE reads and keeps a single row for each CDR3 protein, giving no DNA. This table holds about 110,000 distinct CDR3 sequences. The source of the sample is a study of CXCR3-negative and CXCR3-positive naive CD8 T cells. Study conclusions and caveats: Greater hydrophobicity was found in TRB CDR3s of CXCR3-positive naive cells than of CXCR3-negative naive cells.

This TCR came from a human donor in good health. Some clones in this sample may be carry-over from other donors' samples. Sample: naive CXCR3+ CD8+ T cells from blood. Noted subset: CD45RO-CCR7+CD27+CD95- naive CD8+ T cells expressing CXCR3 (TNR3+).

The CDR3: CASSHGDGRGIEQFF. The chain uses TRBV7-9 and TRBJ2-1; absent DNA, TCRdb's TRBD2 call cannot be checked. The CDR3 has 15 amino acids. From germline, CDR1 is SEHNR and CDR2 FQNEAQ (reference sequence).